The source of this TCR beta chain is a study of molecular identifiers for immune sequencing clone quantification. V lost 5 bases to trimming and J lost 1 base, with 11 bases between them. Germline V gene sequence: CDR1 SQVTM, CDR2 ANQGSEA. The length of the CDR3 is 14 residues. This clonotype was observed many times. TCRdb itself ran the PCR reads through MiXCR, one entry per CDR3 protein. The data show more than 300,000 distinct CDR3 sequences, with 20% to 25% seen just once and about 0.81% held by the top ten. The TCR sequence derives from a human donor in good health. Some libraries in this study had Jurkat cell RNA spiked in. Sequenced: naive CD8+ T cells from blood, with Jurkat cell RNA spiked in. Subset specified: FACS-sorted CD8+CD4-CCR7+CD45RA+ naive T cells. The chain joins TRBV29-1 to TRBJ2-2, with TRBD1 as a possible D gene (5 bases). DNA of the CDR3: TGCAGCGTTTATGGACACCGGAACACCGGGGAGCTGTTTTTT. This codes for CSVYGHRNTGELFF.